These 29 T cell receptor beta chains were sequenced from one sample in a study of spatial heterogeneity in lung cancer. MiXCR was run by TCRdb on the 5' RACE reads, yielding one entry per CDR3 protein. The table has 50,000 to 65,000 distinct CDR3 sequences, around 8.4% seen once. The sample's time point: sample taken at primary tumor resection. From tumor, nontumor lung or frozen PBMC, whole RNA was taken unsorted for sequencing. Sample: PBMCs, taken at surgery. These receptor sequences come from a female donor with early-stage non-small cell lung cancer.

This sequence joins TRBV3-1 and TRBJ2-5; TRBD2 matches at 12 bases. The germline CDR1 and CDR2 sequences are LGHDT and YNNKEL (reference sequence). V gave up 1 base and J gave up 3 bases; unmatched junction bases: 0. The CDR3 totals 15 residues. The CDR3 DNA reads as TGTGCCAGCAGCCAAGGGACTAGCGGGAAAGAGACCCAGTACTTC. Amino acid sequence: CASSQGTSGKETQYF.

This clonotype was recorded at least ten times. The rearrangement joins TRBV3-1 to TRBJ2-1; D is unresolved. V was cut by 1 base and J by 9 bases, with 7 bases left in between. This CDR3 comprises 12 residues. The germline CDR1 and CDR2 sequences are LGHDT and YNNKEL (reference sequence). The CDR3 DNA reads TGTGCCAGCAGCCAAGCAGAGGTTGAGCAGTTCTTC. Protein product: CASSQAEVEQFF.

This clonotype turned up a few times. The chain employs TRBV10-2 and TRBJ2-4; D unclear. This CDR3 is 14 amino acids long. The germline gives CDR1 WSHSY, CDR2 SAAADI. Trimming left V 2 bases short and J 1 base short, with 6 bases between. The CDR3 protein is CASSEPGAKNIQYF. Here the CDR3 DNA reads TGCGCCAGCAGTGAGCCTGGGGCCAAAAACATTCAGTACTTC.

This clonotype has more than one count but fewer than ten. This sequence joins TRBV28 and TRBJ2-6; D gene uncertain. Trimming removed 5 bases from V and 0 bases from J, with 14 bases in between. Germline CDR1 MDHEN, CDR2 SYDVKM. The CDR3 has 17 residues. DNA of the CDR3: TGTGCCAGCAGTCCAACCGCAGGCCGCTCTGGGGCCAACGTCCTGACTTTC. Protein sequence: CASSPTAGRSGANVLTF.

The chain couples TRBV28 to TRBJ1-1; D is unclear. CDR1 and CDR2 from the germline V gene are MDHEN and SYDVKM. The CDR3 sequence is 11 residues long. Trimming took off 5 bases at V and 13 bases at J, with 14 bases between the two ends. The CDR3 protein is CASSTSRRGFF. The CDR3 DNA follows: TGTGCCAGCAGTACCTCACGCCGGGGTTTCTTT.

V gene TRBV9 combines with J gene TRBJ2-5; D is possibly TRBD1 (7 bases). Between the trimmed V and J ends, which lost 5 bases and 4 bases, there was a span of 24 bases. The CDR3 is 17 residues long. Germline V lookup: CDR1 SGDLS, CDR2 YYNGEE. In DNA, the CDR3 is TGTGCCAGCAGTCCTGTAGGTCCTCACAGGGGAGGAGAGACCCAGTACTTC. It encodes CASSPVGPHRGGETQYF. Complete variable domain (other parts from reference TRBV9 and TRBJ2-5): DSGVTQTPKHLITATGQRVTLRCSPRSGDLSVYWYQQSLDQGLQFLIQYYNGEERAKGNILERFSAQQFPDLHSELNLSSLELGDSALYFCASSPVGPHRGGETQYFGPGTRLLVL.

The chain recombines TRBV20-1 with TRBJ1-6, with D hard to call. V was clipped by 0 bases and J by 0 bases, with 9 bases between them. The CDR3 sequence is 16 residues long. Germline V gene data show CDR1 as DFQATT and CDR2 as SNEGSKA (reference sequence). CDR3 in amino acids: CSARDRQSSYNSPLHF. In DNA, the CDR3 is TGCAGTGCTAGAGATCGGCAGAGCTCCTATAATTCACCCCTCCACTTT.

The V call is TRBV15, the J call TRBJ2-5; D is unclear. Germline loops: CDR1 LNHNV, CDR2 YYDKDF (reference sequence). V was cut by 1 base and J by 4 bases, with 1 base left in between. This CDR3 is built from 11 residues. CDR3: CATSRGETQYF. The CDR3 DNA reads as TGTGCCACCAGCAGAGGAGAGACCCAGTACTTC.

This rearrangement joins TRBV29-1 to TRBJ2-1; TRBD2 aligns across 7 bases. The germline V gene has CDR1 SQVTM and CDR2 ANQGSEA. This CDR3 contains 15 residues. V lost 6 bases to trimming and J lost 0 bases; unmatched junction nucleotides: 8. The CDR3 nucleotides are TGCAGCGTGGGGGGGAGTGTGAGCTCCTACAATGAGCAGTTCTTC. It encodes CSVGGSVSSYNEQFF.

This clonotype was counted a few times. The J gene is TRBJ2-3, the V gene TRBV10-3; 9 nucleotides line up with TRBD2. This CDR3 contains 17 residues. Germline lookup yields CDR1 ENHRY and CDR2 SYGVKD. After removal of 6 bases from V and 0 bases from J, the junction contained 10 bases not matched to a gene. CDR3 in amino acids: CAISGSSGGTSTDTQYF. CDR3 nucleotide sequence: TGTGCCATCAGCGGTTCCAGCGGGGGGACTAGCACAGATACGCAGTATTTT.

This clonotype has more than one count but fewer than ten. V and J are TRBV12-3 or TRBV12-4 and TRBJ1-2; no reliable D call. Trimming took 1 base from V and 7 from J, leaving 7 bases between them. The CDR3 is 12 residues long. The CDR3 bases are TGTGCCAGCAGTTTAGTTGTGGGTGGCTACACCTTC. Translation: CASSLVVGGYTF.

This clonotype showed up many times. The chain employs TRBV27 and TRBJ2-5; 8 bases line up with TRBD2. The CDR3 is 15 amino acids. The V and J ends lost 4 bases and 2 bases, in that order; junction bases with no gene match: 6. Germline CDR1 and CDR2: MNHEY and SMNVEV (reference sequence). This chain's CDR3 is CASSSLAGPQETQYF. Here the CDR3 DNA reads TGTGCCAGCAGTTCCTTAGCGGGACCACAAGAGACCCAGTACTTC.

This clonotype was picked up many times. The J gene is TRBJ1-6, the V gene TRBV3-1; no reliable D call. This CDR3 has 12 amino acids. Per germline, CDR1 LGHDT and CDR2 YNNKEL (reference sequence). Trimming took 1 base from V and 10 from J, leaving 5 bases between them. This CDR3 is CASSQGSSPLHF. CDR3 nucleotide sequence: TGTGCCAGCAGCCAAGGCTCATCACCCCTCCACTTT.

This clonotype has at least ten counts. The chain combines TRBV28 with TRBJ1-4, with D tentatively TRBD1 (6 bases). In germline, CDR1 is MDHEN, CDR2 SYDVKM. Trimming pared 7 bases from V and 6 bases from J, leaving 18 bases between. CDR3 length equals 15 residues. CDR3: CASTLTGQGYEKLFF. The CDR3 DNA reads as TGTGCCAGCACCCTTACGGGTCAGGGGTATGAAAAACTGTTTTTT.

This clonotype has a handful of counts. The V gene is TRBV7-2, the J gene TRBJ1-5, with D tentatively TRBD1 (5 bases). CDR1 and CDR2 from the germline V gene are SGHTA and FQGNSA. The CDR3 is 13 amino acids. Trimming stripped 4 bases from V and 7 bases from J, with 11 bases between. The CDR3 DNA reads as TGTGCCAGCAGCTCCGTCAGGGACCAGCCCCAGCATTTT. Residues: CASSSVRDQPQHF.

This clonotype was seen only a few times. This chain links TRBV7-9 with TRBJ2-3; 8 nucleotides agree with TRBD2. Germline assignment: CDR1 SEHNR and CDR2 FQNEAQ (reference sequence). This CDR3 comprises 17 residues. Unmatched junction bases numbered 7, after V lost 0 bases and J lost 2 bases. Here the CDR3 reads CASSLALSGGYTDTQYF. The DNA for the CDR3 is TGTGCCAGCAGCTTAGCGCTCAGCGGGGGATACACAGATACGCAGTATTTT.

In nucleotides, the CDR3 is TGCGCCAGCAGCTTGGTGAGCTCTCCTAGGGATGAGCAGTTCTTC. Translating gives CASSLVSSPRDEQFF. The rearrangement links TRBV5-1 to TRBJ2-1, with unresolved D. The CDR3 contains 15 residues. CDR1 and CDR2 (germline): SGHRS, YFSETQ. Trimming took off 0 bases at V and 8 bases at J, with 15 bases between the two ends.

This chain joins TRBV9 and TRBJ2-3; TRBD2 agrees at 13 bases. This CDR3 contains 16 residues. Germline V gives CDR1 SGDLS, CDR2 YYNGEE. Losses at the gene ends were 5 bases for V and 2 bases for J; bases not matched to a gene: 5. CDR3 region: CASSWTSGGSTDTQYF. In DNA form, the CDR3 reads TGTGCCAGCAGTTGGACTAGCGGGGGCTCCACAGATACGCAGTATTTT.

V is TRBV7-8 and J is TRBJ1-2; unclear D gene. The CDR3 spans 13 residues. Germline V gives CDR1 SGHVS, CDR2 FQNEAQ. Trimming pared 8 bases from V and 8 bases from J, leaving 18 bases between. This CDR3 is CASSIDRTRGYTF. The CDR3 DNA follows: TGTGCCAGCTCTATCGATAGGACCCGGGGCTACACCTTC.

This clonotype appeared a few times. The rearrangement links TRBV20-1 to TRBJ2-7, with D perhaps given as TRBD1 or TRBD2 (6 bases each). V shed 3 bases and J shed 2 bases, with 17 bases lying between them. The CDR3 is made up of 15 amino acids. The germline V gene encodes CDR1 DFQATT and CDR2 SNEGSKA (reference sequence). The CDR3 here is CSASSEWGAAYEQYV. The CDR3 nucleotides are TGCAGTGCTAGTTCCGAATGGGGGGCCGCCTACGAGCAGTACGTC.

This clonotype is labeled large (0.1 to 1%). CDR3 DNA: TGCAGTGCTAGGTCCATAGAAGGAGACCTGTACCAAGAGACCCAGTACTTC. This encodes CSARSIEGDLYQETQYF. This chain links TRBV20-1 with TRBJ2-5, with unresolved D. Trimming removed 3 bases from V and 0 bases from J, with 20 bases in between. Germline V lookup: CDR1 DFQATT, CDR2 SNEGSKA (reference sequence). This CDR3 is 17 amino acids long.

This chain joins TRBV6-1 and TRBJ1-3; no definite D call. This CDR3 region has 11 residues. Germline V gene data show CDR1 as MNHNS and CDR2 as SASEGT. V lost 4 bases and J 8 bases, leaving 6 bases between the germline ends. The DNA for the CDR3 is TGTGCCAGCAGTGGTCCGTACACCATATATTTT. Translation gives CASSGPYTIYF.

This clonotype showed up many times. The CDR3 DNA is TGTGCCAGCAGCGTGGGAGCGGGAGATGGAGAGACCCAGTACTTC. It translates to CASSVGAGDGETQYF. The chain links TRBV9 to TRBJ2-5; 8 bases match TRBD2. The CDR3 has 15 residues. J lost 4 bases, V lost 2 bases, and 7 bases had no gene match. Looked up from germline, CDR1 is SGDLS and CDR2 is YYNGEE. Complete variable domain (other parts from reference TRBV9 and TRBJ2-5): DSGVTQTPKHLITATGQRVTLRCSPRSGDLSVYWYQQSLDQGLQFLIQYYNGEERAKGNILERFSAQQFPDLHSELNLSSLELGDSALYFCASSVGAGDGETQYFGPGTRLLVL.

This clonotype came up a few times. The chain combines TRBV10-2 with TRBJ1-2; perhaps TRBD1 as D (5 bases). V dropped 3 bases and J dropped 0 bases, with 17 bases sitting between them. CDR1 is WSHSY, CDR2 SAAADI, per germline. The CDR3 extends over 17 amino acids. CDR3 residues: CASSERPRASANYGYTF. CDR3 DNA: TGCGCCAGCAGTGAACGTCCCAGGGCATCAGCTAACTATGGCTACACCTTC.

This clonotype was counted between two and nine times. As DNA, the CDR3 is TGTGCCAGCAGCTTATTTTTAGGGGGGGCTGATGGCTACACCTTC. Translation: CASSLFLGGADGYTF. The V gene is TRBV11-2, the J gene TRBJ1-2; D is possibly TRBD1 (6 bases). This CDR3 has 15 amino acids. V lost 2 bases and J 6 bases, leaving 16 bases between the germline ends. The germline CDR1 and CDR2 sequences are SGHAT and FQNNGV.

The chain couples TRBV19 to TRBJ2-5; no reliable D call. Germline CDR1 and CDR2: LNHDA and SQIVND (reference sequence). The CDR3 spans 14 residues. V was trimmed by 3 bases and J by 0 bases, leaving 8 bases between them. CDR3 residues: CASSIGRDQETQYF. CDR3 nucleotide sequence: TGTGCCAGTAGTATCGGACGGGACCAAGAGACCCAGTACTTC.

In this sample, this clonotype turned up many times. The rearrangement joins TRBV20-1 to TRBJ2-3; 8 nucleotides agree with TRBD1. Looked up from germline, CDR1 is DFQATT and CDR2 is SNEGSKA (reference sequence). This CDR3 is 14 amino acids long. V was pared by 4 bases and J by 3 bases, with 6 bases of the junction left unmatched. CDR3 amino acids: CSATTGGETDTQYF. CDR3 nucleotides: TGCAGTGCTACTACAGGGGGTGAAACAGATACGCAGTATTTT.

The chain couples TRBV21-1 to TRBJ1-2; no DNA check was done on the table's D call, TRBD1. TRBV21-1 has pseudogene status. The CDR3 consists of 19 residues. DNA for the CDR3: TGTGCCAGCAGCACACTAAAGGGCGTTTTCTCGGACAGGGCAGCTGGCTACACCTTC. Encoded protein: CASSTLKGVFSDRAAGYTF.

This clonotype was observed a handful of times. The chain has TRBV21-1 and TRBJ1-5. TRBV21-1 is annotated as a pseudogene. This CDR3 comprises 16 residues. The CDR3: CASSKGTGLGNQPQHF. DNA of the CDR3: TGTGCCAGCAGCAAAGGAACGGGGCTAGGCAATCAGCCCCAGCATTTT.